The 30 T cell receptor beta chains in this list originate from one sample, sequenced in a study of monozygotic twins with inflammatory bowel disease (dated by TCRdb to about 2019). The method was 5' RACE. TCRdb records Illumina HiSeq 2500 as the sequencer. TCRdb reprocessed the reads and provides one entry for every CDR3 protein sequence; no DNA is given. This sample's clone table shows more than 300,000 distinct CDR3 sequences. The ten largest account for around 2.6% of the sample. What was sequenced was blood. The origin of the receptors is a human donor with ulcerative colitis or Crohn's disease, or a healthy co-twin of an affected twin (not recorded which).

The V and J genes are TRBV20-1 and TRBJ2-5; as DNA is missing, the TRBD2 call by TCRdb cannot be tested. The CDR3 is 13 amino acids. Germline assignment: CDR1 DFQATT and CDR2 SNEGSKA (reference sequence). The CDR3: CSLAGGKKETQYF.

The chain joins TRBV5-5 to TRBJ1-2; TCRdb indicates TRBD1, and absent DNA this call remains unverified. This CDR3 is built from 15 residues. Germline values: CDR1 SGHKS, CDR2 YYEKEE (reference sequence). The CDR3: CASRRGTGNGYGYTF.

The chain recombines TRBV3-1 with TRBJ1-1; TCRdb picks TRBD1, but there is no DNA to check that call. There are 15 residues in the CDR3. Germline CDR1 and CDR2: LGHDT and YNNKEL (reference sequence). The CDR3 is CASSQGAGADTEAFF.

CDR3: CASSLEGRYNSPLHF. The chain carries TRBV5-1 and TRBJ1-6. The CDR3 covers 15 residues. Germline V gene data show CDR1 as SGHRS and CDR2 as YFSETQ.

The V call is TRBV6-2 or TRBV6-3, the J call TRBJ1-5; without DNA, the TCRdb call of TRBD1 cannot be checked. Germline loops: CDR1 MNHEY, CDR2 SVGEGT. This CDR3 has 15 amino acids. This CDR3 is CASSYWGSRNQPQHF.

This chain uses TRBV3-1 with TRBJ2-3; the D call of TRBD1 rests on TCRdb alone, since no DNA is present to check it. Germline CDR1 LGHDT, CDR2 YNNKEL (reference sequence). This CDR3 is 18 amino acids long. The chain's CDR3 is CASSQGPSRTGGRDTQYF.

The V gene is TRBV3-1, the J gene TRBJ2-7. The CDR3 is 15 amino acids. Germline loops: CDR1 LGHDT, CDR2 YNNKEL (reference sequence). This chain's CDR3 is CASSQDIGIAYEQYF.

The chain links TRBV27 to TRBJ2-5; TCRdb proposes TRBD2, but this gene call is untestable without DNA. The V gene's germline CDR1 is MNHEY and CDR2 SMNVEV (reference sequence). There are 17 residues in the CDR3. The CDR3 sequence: CASSLSATLRIEETQYF.

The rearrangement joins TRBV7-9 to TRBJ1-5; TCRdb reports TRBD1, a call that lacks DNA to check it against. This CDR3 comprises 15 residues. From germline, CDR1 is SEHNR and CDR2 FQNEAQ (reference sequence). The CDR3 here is CASSPTGTGNQPQHF.

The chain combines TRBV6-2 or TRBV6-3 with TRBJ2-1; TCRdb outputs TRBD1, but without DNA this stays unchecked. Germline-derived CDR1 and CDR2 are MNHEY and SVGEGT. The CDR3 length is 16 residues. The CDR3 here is CASSYGGTGGYNEQFF.

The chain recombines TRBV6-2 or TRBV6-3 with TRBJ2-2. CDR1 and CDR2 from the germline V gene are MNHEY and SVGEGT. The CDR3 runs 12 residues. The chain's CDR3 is CASTRIFGELFF.

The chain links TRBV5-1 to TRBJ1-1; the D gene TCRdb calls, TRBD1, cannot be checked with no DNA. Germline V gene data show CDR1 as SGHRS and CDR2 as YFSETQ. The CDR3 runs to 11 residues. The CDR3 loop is CASWAGTEAFF.

The CDR3 here is CASRFTSGGSYEQYF. J is TRBJ2-7 and V is TRBV7-2; TCRdb indicates TRBD2, and absent DNA this call remains unverified. Germline assignment: CDR1 SGHTA and CDR2 FQGNSA. CDR3 length: 15 residues.

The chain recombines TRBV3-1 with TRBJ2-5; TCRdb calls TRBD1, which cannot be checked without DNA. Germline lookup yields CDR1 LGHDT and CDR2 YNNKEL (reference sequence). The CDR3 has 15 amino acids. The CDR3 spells CASSHAGTPGETQYF.

CDR3: CATSPRGYEQYF. The chain links TRBV15 to TRBJ2-7; with no DNA, the TCRdb D assignment of TRBD1 cannot be verified. The CDR3 extends over 12 amino acids. Germline V lookup: CDR1 LNHNV, CDR2 YYDKDF (reference sequence).

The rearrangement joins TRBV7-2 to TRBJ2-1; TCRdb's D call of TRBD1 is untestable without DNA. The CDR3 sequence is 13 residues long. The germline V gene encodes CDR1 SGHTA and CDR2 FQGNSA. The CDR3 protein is CASREQVYNEQFF.

CDR3 protein: CASSLVRRNNEQFF. The chain carries TRBV7-2 and TRBJ2-1. The CDR3 totals 14 residues. Germline CDR1 is SGHTA and CDR2 is FQGNSA.

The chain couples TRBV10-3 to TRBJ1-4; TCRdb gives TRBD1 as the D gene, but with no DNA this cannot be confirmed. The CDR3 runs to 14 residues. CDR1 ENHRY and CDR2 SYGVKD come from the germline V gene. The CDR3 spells CAISPGTDHEKLFF.

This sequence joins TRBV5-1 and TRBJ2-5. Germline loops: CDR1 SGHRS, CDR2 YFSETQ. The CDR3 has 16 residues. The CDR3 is CASSLRQVVGQETQYF.

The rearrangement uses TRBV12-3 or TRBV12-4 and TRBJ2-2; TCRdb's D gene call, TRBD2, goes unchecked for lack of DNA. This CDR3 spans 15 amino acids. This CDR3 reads CASRRTSLGTGELFF.

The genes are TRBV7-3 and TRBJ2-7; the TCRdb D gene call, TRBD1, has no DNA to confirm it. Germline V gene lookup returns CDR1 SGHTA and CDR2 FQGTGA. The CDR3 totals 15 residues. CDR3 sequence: CASSLTGRESYEQYF.

The CDR3 loop is CASSPGLAGDTQYF. The chain joins TRBV12-3 or TRBV12-4 to TRBJ2-3. The CDR3 is 14 amino acids.

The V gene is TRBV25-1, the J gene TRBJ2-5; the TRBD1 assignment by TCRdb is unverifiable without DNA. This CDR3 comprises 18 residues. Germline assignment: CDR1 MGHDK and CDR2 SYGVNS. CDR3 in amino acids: CASSEPIGTGGWEETQYF. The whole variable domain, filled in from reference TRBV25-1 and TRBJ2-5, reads EADIYQTPRYLVIGTGKKITLECSQTMGHDKMYWYQQDPGMELHLIHYSYGVNSTEKGDLSSESTVSRIRTEHFPLTLESARPSHTSQYLCASSEPIGTGGWEETQYFGPGTRLLVL.

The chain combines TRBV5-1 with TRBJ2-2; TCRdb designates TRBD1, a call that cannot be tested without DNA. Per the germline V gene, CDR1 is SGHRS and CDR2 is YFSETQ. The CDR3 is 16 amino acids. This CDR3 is CASSLQSGANTGELFF.

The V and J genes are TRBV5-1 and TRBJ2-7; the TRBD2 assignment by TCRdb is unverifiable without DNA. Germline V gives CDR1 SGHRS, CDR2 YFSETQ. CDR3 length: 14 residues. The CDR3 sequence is CASSLSRADYEQYF.

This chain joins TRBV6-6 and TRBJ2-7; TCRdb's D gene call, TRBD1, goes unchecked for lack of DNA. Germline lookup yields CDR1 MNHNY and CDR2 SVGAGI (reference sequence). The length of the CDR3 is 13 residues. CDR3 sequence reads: CASRGTATYEQYF.

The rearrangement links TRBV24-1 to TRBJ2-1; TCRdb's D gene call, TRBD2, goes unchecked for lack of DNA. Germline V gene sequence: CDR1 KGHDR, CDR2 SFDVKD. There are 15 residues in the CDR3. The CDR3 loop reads CATSDFKDYPYEQFF.

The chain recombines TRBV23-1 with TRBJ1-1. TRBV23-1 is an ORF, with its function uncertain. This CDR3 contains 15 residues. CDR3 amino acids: CASSQGQGLRTEAFF.

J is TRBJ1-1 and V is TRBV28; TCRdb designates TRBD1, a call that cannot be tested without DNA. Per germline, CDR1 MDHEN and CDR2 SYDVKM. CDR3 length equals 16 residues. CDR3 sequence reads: CASSLYRGQGNTEAFF.

This chain's CDR3 is CASSPYSRDTQYF. The gene calls are TRBV12-3 or TRBV12-4 and TRBJ2-3. There are 13 residues in the CDR3.